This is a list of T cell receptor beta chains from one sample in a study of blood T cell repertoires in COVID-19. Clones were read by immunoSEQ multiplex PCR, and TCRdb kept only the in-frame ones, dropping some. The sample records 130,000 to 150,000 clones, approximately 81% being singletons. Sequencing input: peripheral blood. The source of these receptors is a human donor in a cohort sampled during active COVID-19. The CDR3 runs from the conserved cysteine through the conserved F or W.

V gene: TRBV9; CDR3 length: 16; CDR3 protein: CASSALSGLSNSPLHF
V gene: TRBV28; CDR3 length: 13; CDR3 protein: CASSFGQGAKQYF
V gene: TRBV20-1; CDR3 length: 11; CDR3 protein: CSAALLYEQYF
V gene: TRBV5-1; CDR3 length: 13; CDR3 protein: CASRKGQNEKLFF
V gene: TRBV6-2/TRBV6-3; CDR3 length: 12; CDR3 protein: CASSWTPSRQYF
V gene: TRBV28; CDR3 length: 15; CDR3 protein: CATTPRGSLSYEQYF
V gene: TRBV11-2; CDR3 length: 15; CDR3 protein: CASSLSRGGPETQYF
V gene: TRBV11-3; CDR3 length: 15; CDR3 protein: CASSSRAGGSYEQYF
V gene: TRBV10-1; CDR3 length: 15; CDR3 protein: CASSESGQGDTEAFF
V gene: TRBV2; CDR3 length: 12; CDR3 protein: CASRDSHQPQHF
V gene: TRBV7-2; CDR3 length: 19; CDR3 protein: CASSSGTSGRGGPSYEQYF
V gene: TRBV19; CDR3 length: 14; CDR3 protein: CASSMTGASYEQYF
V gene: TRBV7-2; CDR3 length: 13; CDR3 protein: CASSLRDSDTQYF
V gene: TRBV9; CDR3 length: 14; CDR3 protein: CASSAGRENQPQHF
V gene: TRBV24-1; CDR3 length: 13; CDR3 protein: CATEEGLNTEAFF
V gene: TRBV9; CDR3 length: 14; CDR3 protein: CASSVGRGNTEAFF
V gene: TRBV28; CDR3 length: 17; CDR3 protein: CASSLFGGTGGGYEQYF
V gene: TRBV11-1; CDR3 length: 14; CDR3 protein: CASSFLQGDYEQYF
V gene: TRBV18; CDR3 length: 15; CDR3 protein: CASSPKSAGDNEQFF
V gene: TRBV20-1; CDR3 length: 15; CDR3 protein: CSASALSQAHYEQYF
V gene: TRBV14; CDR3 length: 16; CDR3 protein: CASSQGGAGATDTQYF
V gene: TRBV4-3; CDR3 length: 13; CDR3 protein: CASAGTSVGTQYF
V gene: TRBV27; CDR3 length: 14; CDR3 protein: CASRRTSGFYEQYF
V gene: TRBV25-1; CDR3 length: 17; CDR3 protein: CASSESPSGKGSYEQYF
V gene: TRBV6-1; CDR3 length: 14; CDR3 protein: CASSEDVTGETQYF
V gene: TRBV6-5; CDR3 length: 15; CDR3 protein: CASISGGTGGNEQFF
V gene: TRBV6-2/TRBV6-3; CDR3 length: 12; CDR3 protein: CASSYRGPNQFF
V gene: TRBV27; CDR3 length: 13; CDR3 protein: CASSFQGATEAFF
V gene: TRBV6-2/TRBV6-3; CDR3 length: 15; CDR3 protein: CASSPRLAEGYEQYF
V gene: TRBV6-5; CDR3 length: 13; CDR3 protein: CASSTGGNQPQHF
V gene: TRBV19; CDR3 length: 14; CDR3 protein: CASSMTGRGYEQYF
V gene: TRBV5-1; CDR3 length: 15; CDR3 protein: CASSSLTGAGNTIYF
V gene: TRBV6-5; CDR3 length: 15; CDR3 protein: CASSYLAGGGYEQYF
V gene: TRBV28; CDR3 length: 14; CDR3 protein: CASLTPGYTDTQYF
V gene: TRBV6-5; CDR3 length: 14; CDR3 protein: CASRGLAGSYEQYF
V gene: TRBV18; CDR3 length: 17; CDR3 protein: CASSQAGTSGRSDTQYF
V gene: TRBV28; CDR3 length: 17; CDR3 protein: CASSSGTGGARIYGYTF
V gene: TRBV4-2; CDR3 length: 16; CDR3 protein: CASSQPRGSANEKLFF
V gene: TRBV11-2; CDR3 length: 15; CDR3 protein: CASSLVVGRNYEQYF
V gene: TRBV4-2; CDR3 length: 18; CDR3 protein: CASSRRVAGREESYEQYF
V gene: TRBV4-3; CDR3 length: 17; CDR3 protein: CASSQGASWTGNEKLFF
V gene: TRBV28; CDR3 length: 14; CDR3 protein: CASSTVAGANVLTF
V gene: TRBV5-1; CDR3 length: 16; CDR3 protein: CASSPGTSGRAETQYF
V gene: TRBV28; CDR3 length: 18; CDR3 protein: CASSLAAGELFSSYEQYF
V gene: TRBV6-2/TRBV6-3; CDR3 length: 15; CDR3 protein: CASSYVGLAGNEQFF
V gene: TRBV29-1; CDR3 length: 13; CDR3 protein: CSVEGTVQETQYF
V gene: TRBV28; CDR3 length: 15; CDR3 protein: CASTTPGQGTDTQYF
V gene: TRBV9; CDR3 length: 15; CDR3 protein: CASSVAPQVDNEQFF
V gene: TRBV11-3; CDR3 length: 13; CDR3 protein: CASSLGETYEQYF
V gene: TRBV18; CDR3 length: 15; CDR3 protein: CASSPSTSFDNEQFF
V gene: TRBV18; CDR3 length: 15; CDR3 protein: CASSPAQGASYEQYF
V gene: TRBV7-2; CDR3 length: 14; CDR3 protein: CASSLVSDNYEQYF